This entry concerns a single TCR beta chain. Its antigen is not known. Different DNA sequences within this sample yield the same CDR3. The data stem from a study of T cell responses to AZD1222 COVID-19 vaccine. The germline V gene encodes CDR1 SGDLS and CDR2 YYNGEE. Between the trimmed V and J ends, which lost 0 bases and 0 bases, there was a span of 6 bases. This CDR3 spans 14 amino acids. Findings and caveats of the study: The donor cohort was predominantly white British with a female majority, and clonal diversity may have been underestimated. All repertoire sampling was performed exclusively after the peak T cell response. Unmutated variant regions are reportedly targeted by nearly half of spike-specific TCRs. Among those given AZD1222, only five or six were seropositive at baseline.

Data came from immunoSEQ multiplex PCR; TCRdb stores just in-frame clones and leaves some out. The data contain roughly 120,000 clones, 70% to 90% of them singletons. This receptor was taken from an adult who received the AZD1222 COVID-19 vaccine. This sample comprised peripheral blood, obtained 28 days after the second AZD1222 dose. J is TRBJ1-1 and V is TRBV9; no clear D. The CDR3 reads CASSVGRMNTEAFF. In DNA, the CDR3 is TGTGCCAGCAGCGTAGGACGGATGAACACTGAAGCTTTCTTT.